This T cell receptor beta chain was identified during a study of cytomegalovirus exposure and HLA in healthy donors (TCRdb year 2017). A note on the overall study: An earlier analysis of some 550 of the donors reported approximately 270 Gb of sequence data and roughly 100 million unique TCR beta sequences from about 180 million T cells. Alongside the repertoire data, information on donor age, sex, ethnicity and CMV serostatus was compiled. The study used immunosequencing to profile the T cell repertoires of approximately 630 subjects and linked those repertoires to cytomegalovirus serostatus. A later analysis re-analyzed previously published TCR beta repertoires from 666 donors and added high-resolution HLA genotyping to study TCR occurrence patterns. An earlier analysis of 500 to 750 of the donors applied high-throughput TCR beta sequencing to assess whether each TCR beta V gene segment acted as functional or pseudogenic. Of the roughly 400 genotyped donors, over 65% fell in the genetic ancestry cluster associated with self-reported Caucasian donors. Because of strong linkage in the cohort, a few DR-DQ haplotypes were treated as single units for association and clustering. Typing coverage varied by locus: about 620-640 donors for A, B, C, DRB1 and DQB1; more than 500 for DQA1; around 570 for DPA1; roughly 450 for DPB1. All discovery cohort repertoires had been generated on a single sequencing platform. The study was designed to test whether signatures of past pathogen exposure could be identified by cataloging public T cell receptors. An early release covering about 600 HLA-typed donors comprised 250 to 350 gigabases of sequencing data and around 86 million unique TCR sequences. High-throughput TCR immunosequencing, statistical association of individual TCRs with disease status, and machine learning were combined to predict cytomegalovirus infection status. HLA typing covered class I and class II loci at four-digit resolution. A later genetic analysis used genome-wide SNP genotypes for 398 of the 666 donors, treating that subset as a discovery cohort. In the later analysis, no new phenotypic data were used to find candidate immune exposures; instead, reliance was placed on TCR beta sequences and their occurrence across donors. Besides the first cohort of approximately 710 subjects, a separate validation cohort made up of over 100 different subjects was used. Across approximately 400 genotyped donors of the cohort, an average of about 220,000 unique TCR beta nucleotide sequences per donor were sequenced, and around 19% of those sequences were non-productive. General conclusions and limits of the study: A later analysis found that HLA-associated TCR beta chains were more clonally expanded and had lower generation probabilities than equally common non-associated chains. Most TCR sequences were seen in very few donors, while some public TCRs were found in many individuals. In an earlier analysis of approximately 590 of the donors, most TCR beta V segments appeared in productive rearrangements about 87% or about 30% of the time, broadly matching IMGT annotations. Because some donors lacked HLA typing at each locus, the association tests relied only on the typed subset. An association between a missense DCLRE1C variant and V-gene and J-gene trimming of TCR beta chains was found in a later genetic analysis and replicated in an independent cohort. The study listed around 160 TCR beta chains as associated with cytomegalovirus. The classifier was reported to diagnose cytomegalovirus status with high specificity and sensitivity in both the original and validation cohorts. When HLA alleles, especially DR and DQ, strongly co-occurred, TCR associations were difficult to assign to individual alleles. A further reported finding was that TCR beta sequences accurately predicted the HLA-A and HLA-B alleles for most subjects in the first cohort. According to a later genetic analysis, donors in an Asian-associated ancestry cluster had fewer N-insertions in productive TCRs than the approximately 630-donor mean. A group of highly shared sequence variants was considered likely to be a technical artifact of the sequencing pipeline. This cohort had only TCR beta chains sequenced, and the lack of alpha or paired-chain data limited which features could be detected. Immune exposure information for the cohort was limited to CMV serostatus. The authors suggested that the approach could potentially be extended to other disease states and immunological phenotypes. Because counts were too low, roughly 17 rarely observed V segments, including chromosome 9 orphons, were left out of the earlier analysis of 587 of the donors. According to a later analysis, TCR association rates differed among HLA loci, with DRB1 alleles showing the most associated TCRs and HLA-C alleles showing the fewest. Some IMGT-functional V segments, including TRBV6-2 and TRBV6-3, could not be distinguished by the 87-base-pair reads and were therefore excluded. Most CMV-associated TCR beta chains appeared to be HLA-restricted in a later analysis, and the HLA associations seemed to be driven largely by CMV exposure. A later analysis reported that several top co-occurrence clusters appeared linked to parvovirus B19, influenza, CMV and Epstein-Barr virus. At a false discovery rate of 0.05, a later analysis linked roughly 17,000 TCR beta sequences to specific HLA alleles. Presence/absence analyses assumed roughly uniform sequencing depth across donors, an assumption that may not hold. Linkage disequilibrium might explain the correlated functional status among segregating V segments, but an unknown experimental factor could not be excluded. A few of the identified cytomegalovirus-associated TCR beta chains were confirmed in vitro to be specific for cytomegalovirus antigens.

The CDR3, cysteine through phenylalanine, is 12 amino acids long. Just the 36-base CDR3 DNA is kept, in frame starting at base 1. The germline V gene provides CDR1 SGHDN and CDR2 FVKESK. Trimming takes 6 bases off V and 9 bases off J; junction bases not matched to a gene: 3. Regarding this clone: No cognate antigen has been identified for it. No base quality information exists; no much larger clone differs at one position.

Libraries were constructed by the immunoSEQ multiplex PCR assay. A mixture of 60 forward primers for TCR Vbeta segments and 13 reverse primers for TCR Jbeta segments was used in the multiplex PCR. A multiplex PCR assay on genomic DNA amplified the CDR3 region of rearranged TCR beta genes. The amplified TCR beta libraries were sequenced on the Illumina HiSeq System as 87-base-pair reads. The authors' pipeline ran thus. A later analysis tallied 75 million to 85 million unique TCR beta chains across the 666 repertoires, and approximately 12 million of those chains were shared by two or more donors. Raw reads were error-corrected and collapsed into unique sequences with a nearest-neighbor algorithm that merged closely related sequences to remove PCR and sequencing errors. Alignment of CDR3 sequences to IMGT reference sequences was used to assign V, D and J gene segments. For a sequence to be retained, at least a six-nucleotide match to both a V gene segment and a J gene segment was required. A rearrangement counted as productive if the CDR3 had no stop codons and remained in frame with V and J, and every other rearrangement counted as non-productive. CDR3 was defined according to IMGT convention as the region running from the second conserved V-encoded cysteine to the conserved J-encoded phenylalanine. Sequences without an unambiguous match to a single V gene segment were excluded from the earlier analysis of 500 to 700 of the donors. An earlier analysis of a few hundred of the donors called V segments functional above 56.7% productive rearrangements and segregating when the between-donor standard deviation exceeded 5%. To diagnose cytomegalovirus status from the catalog of TCR beta chain sequences, a statistical classification framework was built. V and J gene assignment, in a later analysis, came from comparing TCR nucleotide sequences with IMGT/GENE-DB human TR gene sequences. A later analysis assigned CDR3 sequences and most-parsimonious VDJ recombination scenarios with the TCRdist pipeline. In a later analysis, each TCR beta chain was defined by its CDR3 amino acid sequence together with its V-gene family, and reads lacking a unique V-gene family were excluded. A later analysis removed 592 highly shared, low-generation-probability nucleotide sequences to deal with suspected cross-contamination and a sequencing artifact. In a later analysis, a clonal expansion index for each public chain was calculated from normalized within-repertoire ranks of inferred template counts. In a later analysis, generation probabilities were computed using a VDJ recombination model fitted to out-of-frame rearrangements, and the results were checked against IGoR. In a later analysis, TCR-TCR, TCR-HLA and TCR-CMV co-occurrence was scored with hypergeometric tests, and a repertoire-size bias correction was applied to TCR pairs. False discovery rates were estimated in a later analysis by permuting HLA or CMV assignments 20 times. In a later analysis, co-occurring TCRs were grouped using DBSCAN, with TCRdist sequence similarity added in when clustering inside HLA-allele-positive subsets. Repertoires with fewer than 30,000 or more than 120,000 public chains, plus five repertoires with anomalous nucleotide sharing, were excluded from co-occurrence clustering. Entries here come from immuneACCESS through TCRdb and include only in-frame sequences with V and J called. Some clones fail to appear in such tables; in the studies checked, an unresolved V gene covers under half of the shortfall, and the cause of the remainder is unknown. V and J calls and clone size come straight from that table; D and trimming were deduced from the DNA. This sample gives some 200,000 clones in total; roughly 80% of them show up just once. Of the sample, about 1.7% falls within the top ten clones.

The cohort comprised some 730 healthy bone marrow donors. At the time of sampling, every cohort member was nominally healthy, though immune exposures that went unrecorded were likely present. The donor was CMV seronegative and belonged to the group of 350 or so seronegative cohort members. A peripheral blood sample was provided by each donor, and peripheral blood mononuclear cells were used for TCR beta sequencing. Genomic DNA was extracted from the blood cell samples with the Qiagen DNeasy Blood Extraction Kit. The TCR sequence derives from a man between 50 and 59 years old in good health and CMV-seronegative. Recombination connected TRBV14 to TRBJ2-1; 9 bases in the middle match TRBD2. Sample: PBMCs. The DNA is as follows: TGTGCCAGCAGGGGACTAGCAGCTGAGCAGTTCTTC. Translated, it reads CASRGLAAEQFF.